The entry that follows covers one T cell receptor beta chain sequence. The junction had 2 bases not matched to a gene; V was cut back by 6 bases and J by 1 base. CDR1 and CDR2 from the germline V gene are MNHEY and SVGAGI. This CDR3 has 13 residues. Original data processing: Nucleated cell number was recorded as an estimate derived from reference gene primer amplification. Profiled with immunoSEQ multiplex PCR; TCRdb holds only in-frame clones, not every one. The V and J calls and the clone size are those of that table, but D and trimming were determined from the DNA. The sample consists of nearly 100,000 clones, 86% of them appearing once. The data originate from a study of blood T cell repertoires in COVID-19. Study background: Whether acute or convalescent, the COVID-19 samples came from the United States, Italy and Spain.

Sequencing input: peripheral blood. The receptor was derived from a man aged 80 or over with acute or convalescent COVID-19. This chain joins TRBV6-5 and TRBJ1-1; 7 nucleotides align to TRBD1. The CDR3: CASSRTGNTEAFF. CDR3 nucleotide sequence: TGTGCCAGCAGCAGGACAGGGAACACTGAAGCTTTCTTT.